This T cell receptor beta chain comes out of a study of T cell responses to AZD1222 COVID-19 vaccine. The wider study: Second-dose recipients at about 4 or about 12 weeks were treated as one pooled group. General study findings and limits: Elevations in Spike-specific TCR breadth and depth followed administration of two AZD1222 doses. Possibly, clonal diversity was underestimated; donors were largely white British and included more females.

Details on this clone: The antigen is unknown.

Clones were sequenced by immunoSEQ multiplex PCR, and TCRdb holds only the in-frame ones, with some missing. This sample has about 260,000 clones, with more than 85% found just once. V was pared by 0 bases and J by 6 bases, with 2 bases of the junction left unmatched. The CDR3 runs to 15 residues. Germline V gene sequence: CDR1 SGHRS, CDR2 YFSETQ. The source material was peripheral blood, sampled on day 0 of AZD1222 vaccination. The chain recombines TRBV5-1 with TRBJ2-2; 10 bases agree with TRBD1. This receptor was taken from an adult in good health. Here the CDR3 reads CASSLEGTGAGELFF. As DNA, the CDR3 is TGCGCCAGCAGCTTGGAAGGGACAGGGGCCGGGGAGCTGTTTTTT.